This T cell receptor (beta chain) was identified in a study of blood T cell repertoires in COVID-19. Study as a whole: Material from acute and convalescent COVID-19 was sourced from the United States, Italy and Spain. The analysed material was cDNA or gDNA that came from T cells, B-cell-depleted T cells, or PBMCs.

Original processing methods: Amplified reference gene primers provided the basis for estimating nucleated cell counts. Some clones are missing from TCRdb's copy, which holds only in-frame ones; the method was immunoSEQ multiplex PCR. The V and J calls and clone size are taken from that table; D and trimming were inferred from the DNA. Here the sample spans tens of thousands of clones, about 80% being singletons. The material sequenced was peripheral blood. The sequence derives from a woman aged 55-75 years with acute or convalescent COVID-19.

The CDR3, as DNA: TGTGCCAGCAGCTTAGATCGTCCCCAGGGTCCCCACTCCTACGAGCAGTACTTC. This codes for CASSLDRPQGPHSYEQYF. The J gene is TRBJ2-7, the V gene TRBV11-2; D is perhaps TRBD1 (5 bases). Per germline, CDR1 SGHAT and CDR2 FQNNGV. The CDR3 has 18 amino acids. V was clipped by 0 bases and J by 0 bases, with 18 bases between them.